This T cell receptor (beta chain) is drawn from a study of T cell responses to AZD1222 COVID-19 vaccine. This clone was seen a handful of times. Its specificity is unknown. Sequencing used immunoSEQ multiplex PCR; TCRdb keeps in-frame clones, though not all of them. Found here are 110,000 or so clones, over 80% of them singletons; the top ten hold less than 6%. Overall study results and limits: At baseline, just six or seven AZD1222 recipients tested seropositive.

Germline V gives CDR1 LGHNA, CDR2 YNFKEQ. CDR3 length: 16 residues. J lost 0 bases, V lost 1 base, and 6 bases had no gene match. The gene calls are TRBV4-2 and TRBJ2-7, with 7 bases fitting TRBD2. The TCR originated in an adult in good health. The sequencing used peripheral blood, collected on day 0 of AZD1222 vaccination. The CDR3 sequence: CASSQVSGASSYEQYF. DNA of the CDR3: TGTGCCAGCAGCCAAGTAAGCGGGGCAAGCTCCTACGAGCAGTACTTC.